A selection of T cell receptor beta chains follows, all from one sample in a study of cytomegalovirus exposure and HLA in healthy donors. Generated by immunoSEQ multiplex PCR, the TCRdb table keeps only in-frame clones and is missing some. Among about 90,000 clones listed, 70% to 75% were seen once. Sequencing was carried out using PBMCs. The receptor set was obtained from a woman under 30 in good health and CMV-seropositive. The CDR3 runs from the conserved cysteine through the conserved F or W. The D gene is left open where the match is weak. Part of the rows lack a size; the others show once, few, many or a class for expanded clones.

cdr3_nt: TGTGCCAGCAGTTACTCGAGCGGGGGGCCAGGCTACGAGCAGTACTTC
cdr3_aa: CASSYSSGGPGYEQYF
clone_size: few
v_call: TRBV6-5
j_call: TRBJ2-7
d_call: TRBD2

cdr3_nt: TGTGCCAGCAGCTGGGACAGTAACAATGAGCAGTTCTTC
cdr3_aa: CASSWDSNNEQFF
clone_size: NA
v_call: TRBV6-5
j_call: TRBJ2-1
d_call: TRBD1

cdr3_nt: TGTGCCAGCCTGACAGATAACACTGAAGCTTTCTTT
cdr3_aa: CASLTDNTEAFF
clone_size: NA
v_call: TRBV28
j_call: TRBJ1-1
d_call: NA

cdr3_nt: TGTGCCAGCAGTTTAGAGGAGGGGTATGATGGCTACACCTTC
cdr3_aa: CASSLEEGYDGYTF
clone_size: once
v_call: TRBV28
j_call: TRBJ1-2
d_call: NA

cdr3_nt: TGCAGCGTTGGGTGGACAGGGAATACAGATACGCAGTATTTT
cdr3_aa: CSVGWTGNTDTQYF
clone_size: NA
v_call: TRBV29-1
j_call: TRBJ2-3
d_call: TRBD1

cdr3_nt: TGCGCCAGCAGAACCCTGGGGGGATATGAGCAGTTCTTC
cdr3_aa: CASRTLGGYEQFF
clone_size: NA
v_call: TRBV5-1
j_call: TRBJ2-1
d_call: NA

cdr3_nt: TGTGCCAGCAGCCCCAAACCCACAGGGAACACCGGGGAGCTGTTTTTT
cdr3_aa: CASSPKPTGNTGELFF
clone_size: NA
v_call: TRBV7-3
j_call: TRBJ2-2
d_call: NA

cdr3_nt: TGTGCCAGCAGCGTGGCTGCGGGGGATGGTGAAAAACTGTTTTTT
cdr3_aa: CASSVAAGDGEKLFF
clone_size: NA
v_call: TRBV9
j_call: TRBJ1-4
d_call: NA

cdr3_nt: TGTGCCAGCAGGATTAAGGAGGAGCAGTTCTTC
cdr3_aa: CASRIKEEQFF
clone_size: NA
v_call: TRBV6-6
j_call: TRBJ2-1
d_call: NA

cdr3_nt: TGTGCCAGCAGTCACAGACAGGGAAGTGGAAACACCATATATTTT
cdr3_aa: CASSHRQGSGNTIYF
clone_size: NA
v_call: TRBV6-1
j_call: TRBJ1-3
d_call: TRBD1

cdr3_nt: TGCGCCAGCAGGACCGGGACTAGCGGGAGGAATGAGCAGTTCTTC
cdr3_aa: CASRTGTSGRNEQFF
clone_size: NA
v_call: TRBV5-1
j_call: TRBJ2-1
d_call: TRBD2

cdr3_nt: TGCGCCAGCAGCTTGGGGGGGGTCAATCAGCCCCAGCATTTT
cdr3_aa: CASSLGGVNQPQHF
clone_size: many
v_call: TRBV5-1
j_call: TRBJ1-5
d_call: NA

cdr3_nt: TGTGCCAGCAGCAAAGGGACAGGGGCCACAGATACGCAGTATTTT
cdr3_aa: CASSKGTGATDTQYF
clone_size: few
v_call: TRBV13
j_call: TRBJ2-3
d_call: TRBD1

cdr3_nt: TGTGCCAGCAGCTTAGCGGGAATGGCAGGAGGATCCTACAATGAGCAGTTCTTC
cdr3_aa: CASSLAGMAGGSYNEQFF
clone_size: few
v_call: TRBV7-6
j_call: TRBJ2-1
d_call: NA

cdr3_nt: TGTGCCAGCAGGGGGACAGGGGCAGGAAACACCATATATTTT
cdr3_aa: CASRGTGAGNTIYF
clone_size: NA
v_call: TRBV9
j_call: TRBJ1-3
d_call: TRBD1

cdr3_nt: TGTGCCAGCAGTTACTCGCCAGGGCCCTATAATTCACCCCTCCACTTT
cdr3_aa: CASSYSPGPYNSPLHF
clone_size: NA
v_call: TRBV6-6
j_call: TRBJ1-6
d_call: NA

cdr3_nt: TGTGCCAGCAGTGTACAGGGGGCCAAAAACATTCAGTACTTC
cdr3_aa: CASSVQGAKNIQYF
clone_size: few
v_call: TRBV27
j_call: TRBJ2-4
d_call: TRBD1

cdr3_nt: TGTGCCAGCAGCATCGGGTCAGGGCCCTACGAGCAGTACTTC
cdr3_aa: CASSIGSGPYEQYF
clone_size: NA
v_call: TRBV5-6
j_call: TRBJ2-7
d_call: NA

cdr3_nt: TGTGCTAGTGGCCAAAACTACGAGCAGTACTTC
cdr3_aa: CASGQNYEQYF
clone_size: NA
v_call: TRBV12-5
j_call: TRBJ2-7
d_call: NA

cdr3_nt: TGCGCCAGCAGCTTACGGACAAATCCTAACGAGCAGTACTTC
cdr3_aa: CASSLRTNPNEQYF
clone_size: NA
v_call: TRBV5-1
j_call: TRBJ2-7
d_call: NA

cdr3_nt: TGTGCCATCAGTGATGCCCTAGGGGGACAGGGGCTTAATGAGCAGTTCTTC
cdr3_aa: CAISDALGGQGLNEQFF
clone_size: NA
v_call: TRBV10-3
j_call: TRBJ2-1
d_call: TRBD1

cdr3_nt: TGTGCCAGCATCCCGGGACAGAGCACAGATACGCAGTATTTT
cdr3_aa: CASIPGQSTDTQYF
clone_size: NA
v_call: TRBV9
j_call: TRBJ2-3
d_call: TRBD1

cdr3_nt: TGTGCCAGCAGTTTCCGGGACAGGGGTAAAGAGACCCAGTACTTC
cdr3_aa: CASSFRDRGKETQYF
clone_size: NA
v_call: TRBV27
j_call: TRBJ2-5
d_call: TRBD1

cdr3_nt: TGTGCCAGCATCGGGCTAGCGCCAGATACGCAGTATTTT
cdr3_aa: CASIGLAPDTQYF
clone_size: NA
v_call: TRBV2
j_call: TRBJ2-3
d_call: NA

cdr3_nt: TGCGCCAGCAGCTTGGAAGCGGGAGGGCCTAAAAACAATGAGCAGTTCTTC
cdr3_aa: CASSLEAGGPKNNEQFF
clone_size: NA
v_call: TRBV5-1
j_call: TRBJ2-1
d_call: TRBD2

cdr3_nt: TGTGCAAGTCGCTTAGTCCAAACCGGGACAGCAAACACTGAAGCTTTCTTT
cdr3_aa: CASRLVQTGTANTEAFF
clone_size: NA
v_call: TRBV12-2
j_call: TRBJ1-1
d_call: NA

cdr3_nt: TGTGCCAGCAGTGAAGGACAGGGGGCTGAAAAACTGTTTTTT
cdr3_aa: CASSEGQGAEKLFF
clone_size: many
v_call: TRBV6-1
j_call: TRBJ1-4
d_call: TRBD1

cdr3_nt: TGTGCCAGCAGCTTGGCAACTGAAGCTTTCTTT
cdr3_aa: CASSLATEAFF
clone_size: NA
v_call: TRBV11-2
j_call: TRBJ1-1
d_call: NA

cdr3_nt: TGTGCCAGCAGTACAGGGGTGAACACTGAAGCTTTCTTT
cdr3_aa: CASSTGVNTEAFF
clone_size: NA
v_call: TRBV6-1
j_call: TRBJ1-1
d_call: TRBD1